One T cell receptor beta chain is described in this entry. What it binds is not known. Given a much more abundant clone one base away, this may be a read error. This specimen belongs to a study of breast tumors, draining lymph nodes, adjacent tissues. Whole-study findings and limits: The data were judged consistent with most tumor T cells coming from lymph node and expanding in tumor. Tumor T cell lymph node origin was a supported hypothesis, not proven. Compared with basal-like, luminal-like tumors shared significantly more repertoire with nontumor tissue.

The lymph nodes were axillary draining lymph nodes from breast cancer patients. TCRdb re-derived calls from the multiplex PCR reads in MiXCR, one entry per CDR3 protein. Of roughly 220,000 distinct CDR3 sequences in the sample, roughly a third were seen once. This CDR3 is built from 12 residues. The germline V gene encodes CDR1 SGHTA and CDR2 FQGNSA. The sequence was collected from a female donor with breast cancer. Some clones in this sample may be carry-over from other donors' samples. Material for sequencing was axillary lymph node tissue. The rearrangement joins TRBV7-2 to TRBJ1-6; no definite D call. CDR3 coding DNA: TGTGCCAGCAGCCTGAATAATTCACCCCCCCACTTT. Residues: CASSLNNSPPHF.